One and the same sample provided the 24 T cell receptor beta chains below, sequenced in a study of identical twins. MiXCR was run by TCRdb on the 5' RACE reads, yielding one entry per CDR3 protein. The sample comprises 100,000 or so distinct CDR3 sequences, about 5.6% of which are singletons, and approximately 12% rests with the top ten. The sample comprised memory T cells sorted from blood. Source of these receptors: a woman between 50 and 59 years old in good health.

This clonotype was counted many times. The genes are TRBV12-3 or TRBV12-4 and TRBJ2-7; D not certain. V was shortened by 6 bases and J by 9 bases, with 15 bases between the two germline ends. The CDR3 is made up of 12 amino acids. The CDR3 DNA reads as TGTGCCAGCAGCTCGGACCCGGTGGGGCAGTACTTC. Amino acids: CASSSDPVGQYF.

This clonotype was recorded at least ten times. J is TRBJ2-1 and V is TRBV6-6, with 10 bases lining up with TRBD2. With V trimmed by 5 bases and J by 8 bases, 12 bases remained unmatched. The CDR3 length is 16 residues. The germline CDR1 and CDR2 sequences are MNHNY and SVGAGI (reference sequence). This CDR3 is CASSRGPGTSDDEQFF. CDR3 in DNA: TGTGCCAGCAGTCGGGGACCTGGGACTAGCGACGATGAGCAGTTCTTC.

This clonotype has a count of ten or more. The chain joins TRBV4-1 to TRBJ2-7, with 16 bases fitting TRBD2. Losses at the gene ends were 4 bases for V and 1 base for J; bases not matched to a gene: 7. This CDR3 region has 18 residues. The germline V gene has CDR1 MGHRA and CDR2 YSYEKL. CDR3 in DNA: TGCGCCAGCAGCCGGGGACTAGCGGGAGGGCCCCGATCCTACGAGCAGTACTTC. This encodes CASSRGLAGGPRSYEQYF.

This clonotype came up many times. This chain joins TRBV27 and TRBJ1-5, with D tentatively TRBD1 (6 bases). Germline-derived CDR1 and CDR2 are MNHEY and SMNVEV (reference sequence). V was cut by 5 bases and J by 4 bases, with 12 bases left in between. This CDR3 has 14 residues. The CDR3 loop is CASSRRGSNQPQHF. CDR3 in DNA: TGTGCCAGCAGTCGTAGGGGGTCTAATCAGCCCCAGCATTTT.

This clonotype came up many times. The chain employs TRBV20-1 and TRBJ1-6, with 7 bases aligning to TRBD1. Germline V lookup: CDR1 DFQATT, CDR2 SNEGSKA (reference sequence). The CDR3 length is 16 residues. The V and J ends lost 0 bases and 7 bases, in that order; junction bases with no gene match: 9. In DNA form, the CDR3 reads TGCAGTGCTAGAGATCCCCGACAGGGCCTAAATTCACCCCTCCACTTT. Translation: CSARDPRQGLNSPLHF.

With respect to this clonotype: Possible read error: a much larger clone is one base away. This chain joins TRBV20-1 and TRBJ2-3; tentative D call: TRBD1 (5 bases). Germline CDR1 reads DFQATT; CDR2 reads SNEGSKA (reference sequence). Deletions cut 5 bases from V and 3 bases from J, with 18 bases between. The CDR3 contains 15 residues. The CDR3 here is CSAHLRVLITDTQYF. The CDR3 nucleotides are TGCAGTGCTCACCTCAGGGTATTGATTACAGATACGCAGTATTTT.

This clonotype came up many times. The chain has TRBV5-1 and TRBJ2-1; D is undetermined. V dropped 0 bases and J dropped 7 bases, with 11 bases sitting between them. The CDR3 spans 14 residues. Germline CDR1 is SGHRS and CDR2 is YFSETQ. CDR3 amino acids: CASSLGGQLNEQFF. CDR3 bases: TGCGCCAGCAGCTTGGGCGGCCAGCTAAATGAGCAGTTCTTC.

The table lists this clonotype with many counts. The chain is built from TRBV9 and TRBJ2-3; TRBD1 or TRBD2 may be the D gene (5 bases each). The germline gives CDR1 SGDLS, CDR2 YYNGEE. This CDR3 comprises 14 residues. The V end was cut by 7 bases, the J end by 2 bases, with 14 bases between. In DNA form, the CDR3 reads TGTGCCAGCGGGGCGAGTGGGACCACAGATACGCAGTATTTT. It codes for CASGASGTTDTQYF.

In this sample, this clonotype turned up many times. The chain combines TRBV12-3 or TRBV12-4 with TRBJ2-1; D is uncertain. The CDR3 runs to 14 residues. Trimming cost V 8 bases and J 9 bases, with 20 bases left between them. CDR3 amino acids: CASGPARSVGEQFF. CDR3 sequence (DNA): TGTGCCAGCGGGCCGGCCAGGAGCGTGGGTGAGCAGTTCTTC.

V and J are TRBV29-1 and TRBJ2-3; D is possibly TRBD2 (5 bases). The CDR3 runs to 11 residues. The V gene's germline CDR1 is SQVTM and CDR2 ANQGSEA. Written as DNA, the CDR3 is TGCACCGTCTGGAGGCTAGGTACGCAGTATTTT. Translating gives CTVWRLGTQYF.

This clonotype was recorded a few times. The V call is TRBV9, the J call TRBJ2-5, with TRBD2 matching 8 bases. CDR1 is SGDLS, CDR2 YYNGEE, per germline. This CDR3 is built from 16 residues. V dropped 4 bases and J dropped 2; count of bases not matched to a gene: 10. CDR3 residues: CASSPTGGLGQETQYF. The CDR3 DNA reads as TGTGCCAGCAGCCCCACGGGAGGGCTGGGACAAGAGACCCAGTACTTC. Based on the CDR3 plus reference TRBV9 and TRBJ2-5, the full variable domain is DSGVTQTPKHLITATGQRVTLRCSPRSGDLSVYWYQQSLDQGLQFLIQYYNGEERAKGNILERFSAQQFPDLHSELNLSSLELGDSALYFCASSPTGGLGQETQYFGPGTRLLVL.

The V and J genes are TRBV12-3 or TRBV12-4 and TRBJ1-5, with TRBD1 matching over 7 bases. This CDR3 comprises 12 residues. V trimming: 9 bases; J trimming: 4 bases; junction bases outside the gene matches: 3. The CDR3 DNA is TGTGCCAGTTCGACAGGGAATCAGCCCCAGCATTTT. Translated, it gives CASSTGNQPQHF.

In this sample, this clonotype turned up a few times. The chain employs TRBV19 and TRBJ2-2; D possibly matches TRBD1 or TRBD2 (5 bases each). Trimming cost V 0 bases and J 5 bases, with 13 bases left between them. CDR1 LNHDA and CDR2 SQIVND come from the germline V gene (reference sequence). The CDR3 loop spans 16 amino acids. The CDR3 loop reads CASSIEPQGPTGELFF. CDR3 DNA sequence: TGTGCCAGTAGTATAGAACCCCAGGGACCTACCGGGGAGCTGTTTTTT.

This clonotype was recorded at least ten times. The chain recombines TRBV18 with TRBJ2-1, with 9 bases matching TRBD2. CDR1 and CDR2 from the germline V gene are KGHSH and LQKENI. V lost 6 bases and J lost 5; bases outside the gene matches: 5. CDR3 length equals 14 residues. DNA of the CDR3: TGTGCCAGCTCCCGGACTAGCGCAAACAATGAGCAGTTCTTC. Its protein is CASSRTSANNEQFF.

This clonotype was seen at least ten times. V gene TRBV27 combines with J gene TRBJ1-3, with D uncertain. CDR3 length equals 19 residues. Germline CDR1 reads MNHEY; CDR2 reads SMNVEV (reference sequence). Trimming removed 6 bases from V and 0 bases from J, with 24 bases in between. The CDR3 spells CASSLGEFLSLSSGNTIYF. The CDR3 DNA sequence: TGTGCCAGCAGCCTCGGGGAGTTTCTCAGTCTAAGCTCTGGAAACACCATATATTTT.

The V gene is TRBV19, the J gene TRBJ2-2; perhaps TRBD2 as D (6 bases). Trimming left V 3 bases short and J 3 bases short, with 14 bases between. Germline V lookup: CDR1 LNHDA, CDR2 SQIVND (reference sequence). The CDR3 runs to 16 residues. This chain's CDR3 is CASSIGRLRDTGELFF. CDR3 bases: TGTGCCAGTAGTATTGGGAGGCTGCGGGACACCGGGGAGCTGTTTTTT. The whole variable domain, remainder taken from reference TRBV19 and TRBJ2-2, is DGGITQSPKYLFRKEGQNVTLSCEQNLNHDAMYWYRQDPGQGLRLIYYSQIVNDFQKGDIAEGYSVSREKKESFPLTVTSAQKNPTAFYLCASSIGRLRDTGELFFGEGSRLTVL.

This clonotype was counted at least ten times. This chain links TRBV5-1 with TRBJ1-3, with 7 bases lining up with TRBD1. Looked up from germline, CDR1 is SGHRS and CDR2 is YFSETQ. CDR3 size: 14 residues. Unmatched junction bases numbered 10, after V lost 5 bases and J lost 8 bases. CDR3 region: CASRTTGNEDTIYF. In DNA, the CDR3 is TGCGCCAGCAGAACGACAGGGAATGAAGACACCATATATTTT. Full variable domain (missing parts from reference TRBV5-1 and TRBJ1-3): KAGVTQTPRYLIKTRGQQVTLSCSPISGHRSVSWYQQTPGQGLQFLFEYFSETQRNKGNFPGRFSGRQFSNSRSEMNVSTLELGDSALYLCASRTTGNEDTIYFGEGSWLTVV.

This clonotype was counted many times. V and J are TRBV7-9 and TRBJ1-1; no firm D call. With 3 bases removed from V and 5 bases from J, the gap between germline ends came to 7 bases. Germline-derived CDR1 and CDR2 are SEHNR and FQNEAQ (reference sequence). The CDR3 runs 12 residues. The CDR3 is CASSFDGTEAFF. The CDR3 DNA reads TGTGCCAGCAGCTTTGACGGTACTGAAGCTTTCTTT.

This clonotype has ten or more counts. The V and J genes are TRBV7-2 and TRBJ1-4, with D unresolved. Germline assignment: CDR1 SGHTA and CDR2 FQGNSA. The CDR3 sequence is 16 residues long. V shed 0 bases and J shed 4 bases, with 12 bases lying between them. The CDR3 loop is CASSLALGTGNEKLFF. CDR3 coding DNA: TGTGCCAGCAGCTTAGCTCTGGGCACTGGTAATGAAAAACTGTTTTTT. The whole variable domain, filled in from reference TRBV7-2 and TRBJ1-4, reads GAGVSQSPSNKVTEKGKDVELRCDPISGHTALYWYRQSLGQGLEFLIYFQGNSAPDKSGLPSDRFSAERTGGSVSTLTIQRTQQEDSAVYLCASSLALGTGNEKLFFGSGTQLSVL.

This clonotype was counted at least ten times. The chain has TRBV5-5 and TRBJ2-3; 7 bases align to TRBD1. In germline, CDR1 is SGHKS, CDR2 YYEKEE (reference sequence). The CDR3 is made up of 15 amino acids. J was trimmed by 2 bases and V by 4 bases; bases with no gene match: 7. CDR3 DNA: TGTGCCAGCAGCCGCGATCAGGGGGTCACAGATACGCAGTATTTT. Amino acids: CASSRDQGVTDTQYF.

The chain recombines TRBV6-2 or TRBV6-3 with TRBJ2-7; maybe TRBD1 (5 bases). V shed 9 bases and J shed 0 bases, with 9 bases lying between them. The CDR3 is 12 residues long. The germline CDR1 and CDR2 sequences are MNHEY and SVGEGT. The CDR3 nucleotides are TGTGCCAGTGGACAATCCTCCTACGAGCAGTACTTC. Amino acid sequence: CASGQSSYEQYF.

The table lists this clonotype with a few counts. The chain joins TRBV5-1 to TRBJ2-3; D gene unclear. The CDR3 runs 11 residues. Germline V lookup: CDR1 SGHRS, CDR2 YFSETQ. V dropped 4 bases and J dropped 6 bases, with 6 bases sitting between them. The CDR3 loop is CASSTGDTQYF. CDR3 sequence (DNA): TGCGCCAGCAGCACCGGGGATACGCAGTATTTT.

Many counts were recorded for this clonotype. This chain joins TRBV29-1 and TRBJ2-1; D ambiguous. CDR1 SQVTM and CDR2 ANQGSEA come from the germline V gene. CDR3 length: 10 residues. Trimming took off 7 bases at V and 8 bases at J, with 9 bases between the two ends. The CDR3 here is CSALYYEQFF. DNA of the CDR3: TGCAGCGCCCTTTACTATGAGCAGTTCTTC.

This clonotype was observed a few times. The chain couples TRBV12-3 or TRBV12-4 to TRBJ2-3, with 11 positions matching TRBD2. The CDR3 is 14 amino acids. The junction had 3 bases not matched to a gene; V was cut back by 7 bases and J by 3 bases. CDR3 DNA sequence: TGTGCCAGCAAGGCTAGCGGGAGGACAGATACGCAGTATTTT. Amino acid sequence: CASKASGRTDTQYF.